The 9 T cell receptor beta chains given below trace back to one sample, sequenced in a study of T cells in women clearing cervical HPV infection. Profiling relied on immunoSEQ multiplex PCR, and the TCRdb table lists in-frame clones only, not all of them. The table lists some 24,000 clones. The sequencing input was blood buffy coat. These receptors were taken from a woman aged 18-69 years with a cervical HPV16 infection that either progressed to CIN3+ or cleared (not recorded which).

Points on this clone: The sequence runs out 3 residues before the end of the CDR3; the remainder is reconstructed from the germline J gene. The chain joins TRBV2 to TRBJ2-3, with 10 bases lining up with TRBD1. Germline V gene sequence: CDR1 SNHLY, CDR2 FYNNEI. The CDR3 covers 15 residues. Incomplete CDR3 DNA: TGTGCCAGCAGTCCGGACAGGGGGGACCAAGAGACG. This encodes CASSPDRGDQET. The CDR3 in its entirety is CASSPDRGDQETQYF.

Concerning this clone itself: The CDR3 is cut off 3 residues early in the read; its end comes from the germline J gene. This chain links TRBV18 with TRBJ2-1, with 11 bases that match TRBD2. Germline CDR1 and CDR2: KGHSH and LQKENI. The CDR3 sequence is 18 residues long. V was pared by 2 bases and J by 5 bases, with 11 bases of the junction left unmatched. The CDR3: CASSPAQRGTSGNNEQFF. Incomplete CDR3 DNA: TGTGCCAGCTCACCAGCCCAGAGAGGGACTAGCGGTAACAATGAG.

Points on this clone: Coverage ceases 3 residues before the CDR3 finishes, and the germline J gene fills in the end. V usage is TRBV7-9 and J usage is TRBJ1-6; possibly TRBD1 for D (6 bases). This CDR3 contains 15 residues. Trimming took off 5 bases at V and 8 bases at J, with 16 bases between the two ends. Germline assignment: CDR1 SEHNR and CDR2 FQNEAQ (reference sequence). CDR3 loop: CASSPTGLGDSPLHF. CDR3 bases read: TGTGCCAGCAGCCCAACAGGGTTAGGGGATTCACCC.

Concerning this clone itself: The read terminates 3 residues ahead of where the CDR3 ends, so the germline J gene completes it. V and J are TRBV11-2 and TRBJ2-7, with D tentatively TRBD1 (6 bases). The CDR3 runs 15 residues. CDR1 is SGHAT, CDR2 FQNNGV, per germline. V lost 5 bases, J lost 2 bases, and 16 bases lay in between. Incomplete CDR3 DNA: TGTGCCAGCAGCCCGGGACACAAACCTACCTACGAG. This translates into CASSPGHKPTYE. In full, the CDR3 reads CASSPGHKPTYEQYF.

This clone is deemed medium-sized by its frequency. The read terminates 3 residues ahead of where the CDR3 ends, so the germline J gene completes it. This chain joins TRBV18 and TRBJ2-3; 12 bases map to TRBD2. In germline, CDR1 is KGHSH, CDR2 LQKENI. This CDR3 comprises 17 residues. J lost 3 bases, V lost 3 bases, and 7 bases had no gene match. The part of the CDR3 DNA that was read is TGTGCCAGCTCACCTGGACTAGCGGGAACCCTGACAGATACG. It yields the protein CASSPGLAGTLTDT. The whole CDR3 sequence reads CASSPGLAGTLTDTQYF.

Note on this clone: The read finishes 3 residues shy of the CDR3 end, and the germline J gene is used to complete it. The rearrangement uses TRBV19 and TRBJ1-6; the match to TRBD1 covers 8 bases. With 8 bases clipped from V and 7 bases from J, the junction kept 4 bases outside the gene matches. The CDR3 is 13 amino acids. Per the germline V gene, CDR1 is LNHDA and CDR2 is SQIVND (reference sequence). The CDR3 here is CASDTGGNSPLHF. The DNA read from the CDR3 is TGTGCCAGTGATACAGGGGGAAATTCACCC.

This chain's CDR3 is CASSAQGSNQPQHF. CDR3 bases read: TGTGCCAGCAGCGCACAGGGAAGCAATCAGCCC. The rearrangement links TRBV7-9 to TRBJ1-5; maybe TRBD1 (6 bases). Sequencing ends 3 residues short of the CDR3 end; the germline J gene provides the rest. The CDR3 is 14 residues long. Deletions cut 5 bases from V and 1 base from J, with 9 bases between. Germline CDR1 reads SEHNR; CDR2 reads FQNEAQ (reference sequence).

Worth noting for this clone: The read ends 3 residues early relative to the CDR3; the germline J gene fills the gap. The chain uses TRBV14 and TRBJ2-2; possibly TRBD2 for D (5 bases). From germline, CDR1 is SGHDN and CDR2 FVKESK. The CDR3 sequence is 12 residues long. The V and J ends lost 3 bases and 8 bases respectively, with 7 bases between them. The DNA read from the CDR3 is TGTGCCAGCAGCCACGGGGTTGGGGAG. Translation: CASSHGVGE. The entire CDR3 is CASSHGVGELFF. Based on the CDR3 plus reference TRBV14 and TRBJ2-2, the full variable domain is EAGVTQFPSHSVIEKGQTVTLRCDPISGHDNLYWYRRVMGKEIKFLLHFVKESKQDESGMPNNRFLAERTGGTYSTLKVQPAELEDSGVYFCASSHGVGELFFGEGSRLTVL.

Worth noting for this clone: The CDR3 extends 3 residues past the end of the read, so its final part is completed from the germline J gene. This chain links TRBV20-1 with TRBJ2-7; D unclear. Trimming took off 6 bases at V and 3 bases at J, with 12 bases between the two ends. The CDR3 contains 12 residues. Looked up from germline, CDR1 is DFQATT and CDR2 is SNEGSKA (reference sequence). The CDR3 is CSAHLVDYEQYF. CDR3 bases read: TGCAGTGCGCATTTAGTAGACTACGAG.